Each of the 12 T cell receptor beta chains below was sequenced from the same sample in a study of metastatic and nonmetastatic thyroid tumors. TCRdb re-clonotyped the PCR reads through MiXCR. Of fewer than 40,000 clones in the sample, roughly a third were seen once. Prior to thyroid surgery, none of the patients had received any treatment. The sample was tumor tissue. The receptors were sampled from a female donor with papillary thyroid cancer or a benign thyroid nodule (not recorded which). Some clones in this sample may be carry-over from other donors' samples.

The chain is built from TRBV7-9 and TRBJ1-2; D perhaps matches TRBD1 (5 bases). The CDR3 length is 14 residues. V was clipped by 1 base and J by 7 bases, with 13 bases between them. Germline lookup yields CDR1 SEHNR and CDR2 FQNEAQ (reference sequence). The CDR3 DNA follows: TGTGCCAGCAGCTTAGGACAGCGGCTCGGTGGCTACACCTTC. As protein: CASSLGQRLGGYTF.

This clone came up a few times. The CDR3 loop is CASSPGSTGGNYGYTF. The CDR3 region has the DNA TGTGCCAGCAGCCCCGGATCGACAGGGGGCAACTATGGCTACACCTTC. J is TRBJ1-2 and V is TRBV6-2 or TRBV6-3; TRBD1 agrees at 10 bases. The CDR3 contains 16 residues. Germline V gene sequence: CDR1 MNHEY, CDR2 SVGEGT. V gave up 6 bases and J gave up 2 bases; unmatched junction bases: 9.

A few counts support this clone. The chain carries TRBV11-3 and TRBJ2-7; 12 bases are a match to TRBD2. This CDR3 comprises 16 residues. The germline V gene encodes CDR1 SGHNT and CDR2 YENEEA. V trimming: 3 bases; J trimming: 4 bases; junction bases outside the gene matches: 7. This CDR3 reads CASSFSLAGGPYEQYF. Here the CDR3 DNA reads TGTGCCAGCAGCTTTAGTCTAGCGGGAGGGCCGTACGAGCAGTACTTC.

The chain carries TRBV5-5 and TRBJ2-1; TRBD1 matches at 9 bases. Trimming removed 1 base from V and 6 bases from J; junction bases left unmatched: 5. Germline CDR1 reads SGHKS; CDR2 reads YYEKEE (reference sequence). The CDR3 spans 15 residues. CDR3 loop: CASSLTGGAANEQFF. The CDR3 nucleotides are TGTGCCAGCAGCTTGACAGGGGGCGCTGCCAATGAGCAGTTCTTC.

This clone showed up just once. This chain links TRBV3-1 with TRBJ1-1, with D hard to call. V lost 0 bases, J lost 1 base, and 12 bases lay in between. The CDR3 is made up of 16 amino acids. CDR1 and CDR2 from the germline V gene are LGHDT and YNNKEL (reference sequence). This CDR3 reads CASSQDPPPGNTEAFF. The CDR3 nucleotides read TGTGCCAGCAGCCAAGATCCTCCTCCGGGGAACACTGAAGCTTTCTTT. Filled out from reference TRBV3-1 and TRBJ1-1, the complete variable domain reads DTAVSQTPKYLVTQMGNDKSIKCEQNLGHDTMYWYKQDSKKFLKIMFSYNNKELIINETVPNRFSPKSPDKAHLNLHINSLELGDSAVYFCASSQDPPPGNTEAFFGQGTRLTVV.

This clone was seen only a few times. The genes are TRBV6-4 and TRBJ2-3; 9 positions match TRBD1. Germline CDR1 MRHNA, CDR2 SNTAGT. CDR3 length: 13 residues. The V segment lost 5 bases and the J segment 6 bases; nucleotides outside the gene matches: 3. CDR3 nucleotide sequence: TGTGCCAGCAGTCGGGACAGGGACGATACGCAGTATTTT. This sequence encodes CASSRDRDDTQYF.

This clone was picked up a small number of times. The rearrangement uses TRBV6-1 and TRBJ2-1; 8 nucleotides line up with TRBD2. The CDR3 spans 16 residues. CDR1 and CDR2 from the germline V gene are MNHNS and SASEGT. Germline trimming cut 4 bases from V and 12 bases from J; bases unmatched to any gene: 17. CDR3 loop: CASSVQPGLGVGGQFF. Here the CDR3 DNA reads TGTGCCAGCAGTGTACAACCGGGACTAGGAGTAGGTGGGCAGTTCTTC.

The rearrangement links TRBV7-9 to TRBJ2-7, with 9 bases matching TRBD2. Trimming removed 4 bases from V and 9 bases from J; junction bases left unmatched: 7. Germline-derived CDR1 and CDR2 are SEHNR and FQNEAQ (reference sequence). This CDR3 comprises 13 residues. CDR3: CASSSGTSLGQYF. CDR3 bases: TGTGCCAGCAGCTCCGGGACTAGCTTAGGGCAGTACTTC.

This clone showed up just a few times. The V gene is TRBV12-3 or TRBV12-4, the J gene TRBJ2-7; tentatively, D is TRBD1 (6 bases). V lost 5 bases and J 9 bases, leaving 23 bases between the germline ends. This CDR3 contains 15 residues. CDR3 nucleotide sequence: TGTGCCAGCAGTGGTCCAGGGGCTGGGAGTCGGGGGCAGTACTTC. Amino acids: CASSGPGAGSRGQYF.

This clone was counted between two and nine times. A clone one base away is much larger, so this may be a read error. This same CDR3 is encoded by further DNA sequences in the sample. The V and J genes are TRBV28 and TRBJ2-5; weak D call: TRBD2 (5 bases). From germline, CDR1 is MDHEN and CDR2 SYDVKM. This CDR3 spans 12 amino acids. CDR3 coding DNA: TGCGCCAGCGGTATGGGCCAAGAGACCCAGTACTTC. It yields the protein CASGMGQETQYF.

The genes are TRBV19 and TRBJ1-1; no firm D call. The CDR3 consists of 15 residues. Trimming cost V 3 bases and J 0 bases, with 11 bases left between them. Germline V gene data show CDR1 as LNHDA and CDR2 as SQIVND (reference sequence). The DNA of the CDR3 is TGTGCCAGTAGTATTTCAGGTCCGGTGAACACTGAAGCTTTCTTT. It encodes CASSISGPVNTEAFF.

This clone was counted between two and nine times. The rearrangement uses TRBV24-1 and TRBJ1-2, with 8 positions matching TRBD1. V lost 7 bases, J lost 4 bases, and 4 bases stayed unmatched. Germline CDR1 is KGHDR and CDR2 is SFDVKD. CDR3 length equals 13 residues. The CDR3 DNA is TGTGCCACCAGCACCGGACAGGGCTATGGCTACACCTTC. Translating gives CATSTGQGYGYTF.